Below are 24 T cell receptor beta chains sequenced from a single sample in a study of regulatory T cells in long-lasting Graves disease. Libraries of TCR beta came from iRepertoire HTBI primers plus Arm-PCR of CDR3 regions. TCRdb analysed the multiplex PCR reads with MiXCR anew, one entry per CDR3 protein. The sample consists of roughly 400,000 distinct CDR3 sequences, about a sixth of them appearing once. The time point was: newly diagnosed GD, antithyroid drugs for less than 3 months. PBMC-derived RNA was used for the TCR library. These sequences were also reported in another study, on T cells in Graves' hyperthyroidism and ophthalmopathy.

The specimen comprised peripheral blood mononuclear cells (PBMCs), sampled at new diagnosis, from a patient treated with antithyroid drugs. The receptors stem from a woman in her late teens or twenties with Graves disease.

The V gene is TRBV20-1, the J gene TRBJ1-2, with 12 bases matching TRBD1. Trimming cost V 5 bases and J 0 bases; bases outside gene matches: 7. Germline V gene lookup returns CDR1 DFQATT and CDR2 SNEGSKA (reference sequence). The CDR3 extends over 16 amino acids. The CDR3 bases are TGCAGTGCTGAAGGGGACAGGGGGCGGTCTAACTATGGCTACACCTTC. As protein: CSAEGDRGRSNYGYTF.

This clonotype was detected ten times or more. The rearrangement links TRBV29-1 to TRBJ2-7; the match to TRBD1 covers 7 bases. CDR3 length: 13 amino acids. Per germline, CDR1 SQVTM and CDR2 ANQGSEA. Unmatched junction bases numbered 3, after V lost 4 bases and J lost 0 bases. DNA of the CDR3: TGCAGCGTTGTCAGGGGGAGCTCCTACGAGCAGTACTTC. This encodes CSVVRGSSYEQYF.

With regard to this clonotype: This may arise from a read error, as a much more abundant clone is one base away. V is TRBV7-8 and J is TRBJ2-7, with D perhaps given as TRBD1 or TRBD2 (6 bases each). The V end was cut by 2 bases, the J end by 2 bases, with 19 bases between. This CDR3 has 17 residues. The V gene's germline CDR1 is SGHVS and CDR2 FQNEAQ. CDR3 coding DNA: TGTGCCAGCAGCTTAAGGGGGGCGGCAGGTTTAACCTACGAGCAGTACTTC. As protein: CASSLRGAAGLTYEQYF. Full variable domain (missing parts from reference TRBV7-8 and TRBJ2-7): GAGVSQSPRYKVAKRGQDVALRCDPISGHVSLFWYQQALGQGPEFLTYFQNEAQLDKSGLPSDRFFAERPEGSVSTLKIQRTQQEDSAVYLCASSLRGAAGLTYEQYFGPGTRLTVT.

This clonotype was detected ten times or more. J is TRBJ2-5 and V is TRBV7-9; 9 bases map to TRBD1. The J segment lost 4 bases and the V segment lost 3 bases, leaving 9 bases of the junction unmatched. The CDR3 extends over 16 amino acids. The germline CDR1 and CDR2 sequences are SEHNR and FQNEAQ (reference sequence). DNA of the CDR3: TGTGCCAGCAGCTTCCTCTTCGGGACAGGGACAGAGACCCAGTACTTC. Translating gives CASSFLFGTGTETQYF.

The chain carries TRBV6-2 or TRBV6-3 and TRBJ1-2, with D unclear. V gave up 5 bases and J gave up 3 bases, with 7 bases separating them. Germline lookup yields CDR1 MNHEY and CDR2 SVGEGT. This CDR3 is 12 amino acids long. CDR3 loop: CASSDDHYGYTF. The CDR3 DNA is TGTGCCAGCAGTGACGACCACTATGGCTACACCTTC.

This clonotype showed up many times. This sequence joins TRBV11-1 and TRBJ2-7, with 9 bases aligning to TRBD1. The CDR3 covers 14 residues. Trimming took 5 bases from V and 3 from J; bases not matched to a gene: 5. Germline CDR1 and CDR2: SGHAT and FQDESV (reference sequence). The CDR3 sequence is CASSESDRGYEQYF. The DNA of the CDR3 is TGTGCCAGCAGCGAATCGGACAGGGGCTACGAGCAGTACTTC.

The chain couples TRBV5-6 to TRBJ2-3, with 9 positions matching TRBD2. The CDR3 consists of 15 residues. Germline CDR1 is SGHDT and CDR2 is YYEEEE. With 2 bases clipped from V and 2 bases from J, the junction kept 3 bases outside the gene matches. The CDR3 nucleotides read TGTGCCAGCAGCTTCCCTAGCGGGAACACAGATACGCAGTATTTT. This encodes CASSFPSGNTDTQYF. The whole variable domain, filled in from reference TRBV5-6 and TRBJ2-3, reads DAGVTQSPTHLIKTRGQQVTLRCSPKSGHDTVSWYQQALGQGPQFIFQYYEEEERQRGNFPDRFSGHQFPNYSSELNVNALLLGDSALYLCASSFPSGNTDTQYFGPGTRLTVL.

As regards this clonotype: A single base separates this from a much larger clone, so it may be a read error. This chain uses TRBV6-2 or TRBV6-3 with TRBJ2-1, with TRBD2 matching over 11 bases. The germline V gene has CDR1 MNHEY and CDR2 SVGEGT. CDR3 length: 21 amino acids. Trimming took 5 bases from V and 10 from J; bases not matched to a gene: 28. The CDR3 DNA is TGTGCCAGCAGTACCCCCCTGTTCGGGACTAGCGGAACTACACAACCCTACGAGCAGTTCTTC. As protein: CASSTPLFGTSGTTQPYEQFF.

This clonotype was seen a single time. This chain links TRBV15 with TRBJ2-1; the D gene is possibly TRBD2 (5 bases). The J call may be in error: the DNA end matches TRBJ2-5 better. This CDR3 has 15 amino acids. The germline gives CDR1 LNHNV, CDR2 YYDKDF (reference sequence). CDR3 region: CATSRRGLVRETQYF. The CDR3 DNA sequence: TGTGCCACCAGCAGACGAGGACTCGTTAGGGAGACCCAGTACTTC.

The chain links TRBV30 to TRBJ1-4, with a weak D call TRBD1 (5 bases). Germline CDR1 GTSNPN, CDR2 SVGIG (reference sequence). The ends were cut back, 1 base at V and 8 bases at J, with 17 bases in the middle. The CDR3 runs 15 residues. The CDR3 protein is CAWSAGGWGLEKLFF. The CDR3 DNA reads as TGTGCCTGGAGTGCCGGAGGTTGGGGCTTGGAAAAACTGTTTTTT.

At least ten counts were recorded for this clonotype. The genes are TRBV7-2 and TRBJ1-1; possible D gene TRBD1, 5 bases. Germline CDR1 and CDR2: SGHTA and FQGNSA. Trimming cost V 6 bases and J 7 bases, with 18 bases left between them. The CDR3 is 14 amino acids. CDR3 sequence (DNA): TGTGCCAGCAGGCCATTAAGGGGAAGGAGTGAAGCTTTCTTT. Protein sequence: CASRPLRGRSEAFF.

This clonotype occurred a few times. Compared with germline, one end of the junction differs, possibly owing to a read error. The rearrangement uses TRBV2 and TRBJ2-5, with a weak D call TRBD2 (6 bases). Germline CDR1 SNHLY, CDR2 FYNNEI. This CDR3 has 16 amino acids. CDR3 amino acids: CASREAGEGYQETQYF. The CDR3 DNA is TGTGCCAGCAGGGAAGCGGGCGAGGGGTACCAAGAGACCCAGTACTTC.

As concerns this clonotype: A much larger clone is a single base away; this may be a read error. This chain joins TRBV3-1 and TRBJ2-1; 8 nucleotides line up with TRBD2. The CDR3 consists of 15 residues. V shed 1 base and J 10 bases; nucleotides not matched to a gene: 9. Germline CDR1 reads LGHDT; CDR2 reads YNNKEL (reference sequence). The CDR3 spells CASSQGPAGVSEQFF. The CDR3 region has the DNA TGTGCCAGCAGCCAAGGACCAGCGGGAGTAAGCGAGCAGTTCTTC.

Comment on this clonotype: With a far larger clone one base away, a read error is the likely cause. The chain carries TRBV12-3 or TRBV12-4 and TRBJ2-1; TRBD2 matches at 9 bases. The CDR3 runs 16 residues. The junction had 15 bases not matched to a gene; V was cut back by 5 bases and J by 10 bases. The CDR3 coding sequence is TGTGCCAGCAGTCCCATGCTGGGACTAGCATCCTACGAGCAGTTCTTC. Residues: CASSPMLGLASYEQFF.

This clonotype has a count of ten or more. This chain uses TRBV27 with TRBJ1-2; D is uncertain. Trimming took off 6 bases at V and 0 bases at J, with 5 bases between the two ends. The germline V gene has CDR1 MNHEY and CDR2 SMNVEV (reference sequence). The CDR3 spans 12 residues. The CDR3, as DNA: TGTGCCAGCAGGAGGGCTAACTATGGCTACACCTTC. Protein product: CASRRANYGYTF.

This clonotype was seen a handful of times. The gene calls are TRBV9 and TRBJ2-7, with D uncertain. From germline, CDR1 is SGDLS and CDR2 YYNGEE. This CDR3 contains 14 residues. Trimming pared 3 bases from V and 0 bases from J, leaving 10 bases between. CDR3 sequence: CASSAELSSYEQYF. Written as DNA, the CDR3 is TGTGCCAGCAGCGCGGAACTGAGCTCCTACGAGCAGTACTTC.

This clonotype has just a few counts. The chain uses TRBV28 and TRBJ2-7; D is perhaps TRBD1 (5 bases). Looked up from germline, CDR1 is MDHEN and CDR2 is SYDVKM. With 7 bases removed from V and 3 bases from J, the gap between germline ends came to 25 bases. The CDR3 runs 17 residues. CDR3 bases: TGTGCCAGCAATCAATACCCTGGGCAGGGTGGTGGCTACGAGCAGTACTTC. Protein product: CASNQYPGQGGGYEQYF.

This clonotype came up many times. V gene TRBV18 combines with J gene TRBJ2-1; unclear D gene. The CDR3 extends over 15 amino acids. Trimming cost V 3 bases and J 6 bases, with 15 bases left between them. The V gene's germline CDR1 is KGHSH and CDR2 LQKENI. The CDR3 reads CASSPDMYVSNEQFF. In nucleotides, the CDR3 is TGTGCCAGCTCACCCGACATGTATGTTTCCAATGAGCAGTTCTTC.

The V and J genes are TRBV5-4 and TRBJ2-7; D is ambiguous. Trimming took 2 bases from V and 2 from J, leaving 11 bases between them. There are 14 residues in the CDR3. Germline V gives CDR1 SGHNT, CDR2 YYREEE (reference sequence). Here the CDR3 reads CASSFGPAAYEQYF. The CDR3 DNA is TGTGCCAGCAGCTTTGGACCGGCGGCCTACGAGCAGTACTTC.

This clonotype was counted ten times or more. The chain employs TRBV7-2 and TRBJ2-3; D gene uncertain. Germline-derived CDR1 and CDR2 are SGHTA and FQGNSA. Trimming left V 4 bases short and J 4 bases short, with 6 bases between. The CDR3 has 12 residues. Written as DNA, the CDR3 is TGTGCCAGCAGCTCAGAGGCAGATACGCAGTATTTT. Residues: CASSSEADTQYF.

This clonotype was detected many times. The V gene is TRBV6-1, the J gene TRBJ2-3; 12 positions match TRBD2. Unmatched junction bases numbered 6, after V lost 6 bases and J lost 5 bases. This CDR3 has 15 residues. Germline CDR1 MNHNS, CDR2 SASEGT. The CDR3 sequence: CASRLTSGRLDTQYF. The CDR3 nucleotides read TGTGCCAGCAGATTGACTAGCGGGAGATTAGATACGCAGTATTTT.

This clonotype was picked up a small number of times. The rearrangement links TRBV14 to TRBJ2-1; D possibly matches TRBD1 or TRBD2 (5 bases each). The ends were cut back, 3 bases at V and 5 bases at J, with 17 bases in the middle. Per germline, CDR1 SGHDN and CDR2 FVKESK. This CDR3 is built from 16 residues. Here the CDR3 DNA reads TGTGCCAGCAGCCACCGGGGCTATGGGCTTCACAATGAGCAGTTCTTC. Translated: CASSHRGYGLHNEQFF. Together with reference TRBV14 and TRBJ2-1, the CDR3 gives the full variable domain: EAGVTQFPSHSVIEKGQTVTLRCDPISGHDNLYWYRRVMGKEIKFLLHFVKESKQDESGMPNNRFLAERTGGTYSTLKVQPAELEDSGVYFCASSHRGYGLHNEQFFGPGTRLTVL.

This clonotype has at least ten counts. The chain uses TRBV7-2 and TRBJ2-3; D possibly uses TRBD1 or TRBD2 (6 bases each). Deletions cut 5 bases from V and 8 bases from J, with 14 bases between. Germline V gene lookup returns CDR1 SGHTA and CDR2 FQGNSA. CDR3 length: 13 amino acids. CDR3 in amino acids: CASSLGGYGTQYF. The CDR3 region has the DNA TGTGCCAGCAGCCTCGGGGGCTATGGTACGCAGTATTTT.

This chain connects TRBV7-2 to TRBJ2-7; TRBD2 aligns across 9 bases. J lost 0 bases, V lost 5 bases, and 17 bases had no gene match. Germline V CDR1 and CDR2: SGHTA, FQGNSA. This CDR3 is built from 19 residues. The CDR3 DNA follows: TGTGCCAGCAGCATAAGGAGTCCGACTAGCGGTCTGAGCTCCTACGAGCAGTACTTC. As protein: CASSIRSPTSGLSSYEQYF.